This record looks at one T cell receptor (beta chain) sequence and its context. Its antigen is unidentified. This specimen belongs to a study of T cells after yellow fever vaccination. Study-wide points: Subsequent booster samples again held most clones from primary vaccination (96% CD4, nearly 90% CD8).

TCRdb redid the calling of the 5' RACE reads with MiXCR, one entry per CDR3 protein. The top ten hold roughly 18% of the sample, which has roughly 300,000 distinct CDR3 sequences, 8.1% seen once. This sample comprised PBMCs, obtained around 45 days after the first yellow fever vaccination. The source of this sequence is a man aged 18 to 30 who received the YFV17D yellow fever vaccine.

The CDR3 sequence is CASSQDVGLPSHTQYF. Written as DNA, the CDR3 is TGCGCCAGCAGCCAAGATGTGGGACTACCTTCGCATACGCAGTATTTT. This chain connects TRBV4-3 to TRBJ2-3; 7 nucleotides line up with TRBD2. The V gene end was trimmed by 0 bases and the J gene end by 7 bases; junction bases not matched to a gene: 10. The CDR3 totals 16 residues. The germline CDR1 and CDR2 sequences are LGHNA and YSLEER.